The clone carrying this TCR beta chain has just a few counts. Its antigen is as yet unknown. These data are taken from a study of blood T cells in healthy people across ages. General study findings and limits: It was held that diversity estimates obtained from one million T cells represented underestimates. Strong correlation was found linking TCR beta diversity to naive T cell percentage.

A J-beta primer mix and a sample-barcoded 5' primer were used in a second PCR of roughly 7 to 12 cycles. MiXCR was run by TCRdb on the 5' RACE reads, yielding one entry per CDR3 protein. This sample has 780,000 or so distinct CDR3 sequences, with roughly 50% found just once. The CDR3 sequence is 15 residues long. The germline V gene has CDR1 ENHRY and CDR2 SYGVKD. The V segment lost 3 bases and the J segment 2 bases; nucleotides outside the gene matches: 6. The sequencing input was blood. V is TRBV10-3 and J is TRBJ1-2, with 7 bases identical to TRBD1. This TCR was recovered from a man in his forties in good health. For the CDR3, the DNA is TGTGCCATCAGTGACAACAACAGGGGAAACTATGGCTACACCTTC. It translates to CAISDNNRGNYGYTF.